Below are 18 T cell receptor beta chains sequenced from a single sample in a study of blood T cell repertoires in COVID-19. The method was immunoSEQ multiplex PCR; TCRdb's version includes in-frame clones alone and lacks a portion of them. This table has approximately 280,000 clones, roughly 89% appearing once. Specimen: peripheral blood. These receptors all come from a man aged 45-65 years with acute or convalescent COVID-19.

This chain joins TRBV3-1 (or the pseudogene TRBV3-2) and TRBJ1-6; 8 positions agree with TRBD1. Germline CDR1 reads LGHDT; CDR2 reads YNNKEL (reference sequence). The V gene end was trimmed by 4 bases and the J gene end by 8 bases; junction bases not matched to a gene: 7. This CDR3 has 15 residues. The CDR3 loop is CASSLQGAIYSPLHF. CDR3 in DNA: TGTGCCAGCAGCCTTCAGGGGGCAATATATTCACCCCTCCACTTT.

This clone showed up just a few times. This sample also contains other DNA sequences that code for the same CDR3. The chain has TRBV18 and TRBJ1-1; TRBD1 is a possible D gene (5 bases). V lost 6 bases and J lost 1, with 9 bases in between. Germline values: CDR1 KGHSH, CDR2 LQKENI. The CDR3 consists of 13 residues. This chain's CDR3 is CASSHDRNTEAFF. The DNA of the CDR3 is TGTGCCAGCTCCCACGACAGGAACACTGAAGCTTTCTTT.

This clone was counted once. V usage is TRBV7-9 and J usage is TRBJ1-2; the D gene is possibly TRBD1 (6 bases). This CDR3 is 15 amino acids long. Trimming cost V 4 bases and J 4 bases, with 16 bases left between them. Germline lookup yields CDR1 SEHNR and CDR2 FQNEAQ (reference sequence). CDR3 region: CASSSSGGGGYGYTF. CDR3 nucleotide sequence: TGTGCCAGCAGCTCATCGGGGGGCGGCGGCTATGGCTACACCTTC.

This clone was detected a few times. The CDR3 sequence: CASSLVGESTDTQYF. The DNA for the CDR3 is TGTGCCAGCAGCTTGGTCGGAGAAAGCACAGATACGCAGTATTTT. The J gene is TRBJ2-3, the V gene TRBV5-6; D gene unclear. This CDR3 is built from 15 residues. Trimming left V 0 bases short and J 0 bases short, with 8 bases between. Per germline, CDR1 SGHDT and CDR2 YYEEEE.

The genes are TRBV7-3 and TRBJ2-2, with D perhaps TRBD1 (5 bases). V was clipped by 3 bases and J by 0 bases, with 11 bases between them. The CDR3 contains 16 residues. The germline gives CDR1 SGHTA, CDR2 FQGTGA. CDR3 DNA: TGTGCCAGCAGCTTCGATGGGGCATCGAACACCGGGGAGCTGTTTTTT. As protein: CASSFDGASNTGELFF.

The chain has TRBV7-8 and TRBJ1-1; the match to TRBD1 covers 10 bases. With V trimmed by 3 bases and J by 0 bases, 1 base remained unmatched. Germline V gives CDR1 SGHVS, CDR2 FQNEAQ. This CDR3 has 15 amino acids. The DNA for the CDR3 is TGTGCCAGCAGCTTTGGGACAGGGGTGAACACTGAAGCTTTCTTT. Its protein product is CASSFGTGVNTEAFF.

The chain uses TRBV4-1 and TRBJ2-1; TRBD1 might be the D (6 bases). V lost 4 bases to trimming and J lost 6 bases, with 13 bases between them. This CDR3 comprises 14 residues. CDR1 is MGHRA and CDR2 is YSYEKL in the germline V gene. This chain's CDR3 is CASSRAGQFNEQFF. The CDR3 DNA follows: TGCGCCAGCAGCCGAGCTGGACAGTTCAATGAGCAGTTCTTC.

CDR3 DNA: TGTGCCAGCACCCACAGGGCCAGCTACAATGAGCAGTTCTTC. It specifies CASTHRASYNEQFF. The rearrangement links TRBV7-9 to TRBJ2-1; possible D gene TRBD1, 6 bases. The CDR3 is 14 amino acids. V was trimmed by 7 bases and J by 3 bases, leaving 13 bases between them. CDR1 SEHNR and CDR2 FQNEAQ come from the germline V gene (reference sequence).

The chain uses TRBV20-1 and TRBJ1-2; D is undetermined. The CDR3 is 10 residues long. Trimming cost V 3 bases and J 7 bases, with 6 bases left between them. CDR1 and CDR2 from the germline V gene are DFQATT and SNEGSKA (reference sequence). The CDR3 loop is CSASQIGYTF. Here the CDR3 DNA reads TGCAGTGCTAGTCAGATTGGCTACACCTTC.

Here the CDR3 DNA reads TGTGCCAGTAGTATTGGCGGGGGGCCGTCGGGCGGGGAGCTGTTTTTT. This gives the protein CASSIGGGPSGGELFF. The chain has TRBV19 and TRBJ2-2; TRBD2 matches at 8 bases. Germline V gene sequence: CDR1 LNHDA, CDR2 SQIVND (reference sequence). The V segment lost 3 bases and the J segment 7 bases; nucleotides outside the gene matches: 10. The CDR3 is made up of 16 amino acids.

The gene calls are TRBV6-5 and TRBJ2-3, with a tentative D call TRBD2 (6 bases). This CDR3 has 15 residues. Germline CDR1 reads MNHEY; CDR2 reads SVGAGI. Deletions cut 6 bases from V and 4 bases from J, with 17 bases between. The chain's CDR3 is CASRKLAAPADTQYF. CDR3 bases: TGTGCCAGCAGGAAACTAGCTGCCCCCGCAGATACGCAGTATTTT.

This sequence joins TRBV11-2 and TRBJ2-1, with 10 bases that match TRBD2. V shed 4 bases and J 6 bases; nucleotides not matched to a gene: 12. The CDR3 has 17 amino acids. CDR1 and CDR2 (germline): SGHAT, FQNNGV. The CDR3 DNA sequence: TGTGCCAGCAGCTCCCCCGGGACTAGCGTAGTCCTCAATGAGCAGTTCTTC. This encodes CASSSPGTSVVLNEQFF.

A few counts support this clone. The V gene is TRBV5-1, the J gene TRBJ2-3, with D possibly matching TRBD1 (6 bases). This CDR3 is 13 amino acids long. Per the germline V gene, CDR1 is SGHRS and CDR2 is YFSETQ. V lost 0 bases and J 5 bases, leaving 7 bases between the germline ends. In nucleotides, the CDR3 is TGCGCCAGCAGCTTGGCCAGGGGAGATACGCAGTATTTT. It encodes CASSLARGDTQYF.

The rearrangement joins TRBV6-5 to TRBJ2-3; TRBD1 matches at 10 bases. Looked up from germline, CDR1 is MNHEY and CDR2 is SVGAGI. This CDR3 contains 15 residues. The V segment lost 7 bases and the J segment 2 bases; nucleotides outside the gene matches: 6. CDR3 coding DNA: TGTGCCAGCACCCGGGACAGGGGATCCACAGATACGCAGTATTTT. Residues: CASTRDRGSTDTQYF.

CDR3 bases: TGTGCCAGCAGTTTGGAACAGAACTATGGCTACACCTTC. Translation: CASSLEQNYGYTF. The rearrangement links TRBV27 to TRBJ1-2, with D unresolved. CDR1 is MNHEY, CDR2 SMNVEV, per germline (reference sequence). V was clipped by 3 bases and J by 2 bases, with 7 bases between them. The CDR3 has 13 residues.

This chain uses TRBV5-1 with TRBJ2-3; TRBD2 agrees at 9 bases. Trimming cost V 2 bases and J 2 bases; bases outside gene matches: 6. Germline values: CDR1 SGHRS, CDR2 YFSETQ. This CDR3 is 16 amino acids long. CDR3 loop: CASSLGASGATDTQYF. CDR3 nucleotide sequence: TGCGCCAGCAGCTTAGGGGCTAGCGGGGCCACAGATACGCAGTATTTT. Using reference TRBV5-1 and TRBJ2-3 for the parts outside the CDR3, the full variable domain is KAGVTQTPRYLIKTRGQQVTLSCSPISGHRSVSWYQQTPGQGLQFLFEYFSETQRNKGNFPGRFSGRQFSNSRSEMNVSTLELGDSALYLCASSLGASGATDTQYFGPGTRLTVL.

The rearrangement joins TRBV7-3 to TRBJ2-3; D might be TRBD2 (6 bases). Germline assignment: CDR1 SGHTA and CDR2 FQGTGA. The V and J ends lost 1 base and 6 bases respectively, with 8 bases between them. CDR3 size: 13 residues. The CDR3 coding sequence is TGTGCCAGCAGCTTAAACCGGGAGGATACGCAGTATTTT. Residues: CASSLNREDTQYF. The variable domain in full, with the rest retrieved from reference TRBV7-3 and TRBJ2-3, is GAGVSQTPSNKVTEKGKYVELRCDPISGHTALYWYRQSLGQGPEFLIYFQGTGAADDSGLPNDRFFAVRPEGSVSTLKIQRTERGDSAVYLCASSLNREDTQYFGPGTRLTVL.

The rearrangement uses TRBV11-2 and TRBJ1-2; unclear D gene. The germline V gene has CDR1 SGHAT and CDR2 FQNNGV. V was clipped by 7 bases and J by 10 bases, with 19 bases between them. The CDR3 is made up of 13 amino acids. In DNA, the CDR3 is TGTGCCAGCAAAGACCCTCAGAGGGCGGACTACACCTTC. Protein: CASKDPQRADYTF.